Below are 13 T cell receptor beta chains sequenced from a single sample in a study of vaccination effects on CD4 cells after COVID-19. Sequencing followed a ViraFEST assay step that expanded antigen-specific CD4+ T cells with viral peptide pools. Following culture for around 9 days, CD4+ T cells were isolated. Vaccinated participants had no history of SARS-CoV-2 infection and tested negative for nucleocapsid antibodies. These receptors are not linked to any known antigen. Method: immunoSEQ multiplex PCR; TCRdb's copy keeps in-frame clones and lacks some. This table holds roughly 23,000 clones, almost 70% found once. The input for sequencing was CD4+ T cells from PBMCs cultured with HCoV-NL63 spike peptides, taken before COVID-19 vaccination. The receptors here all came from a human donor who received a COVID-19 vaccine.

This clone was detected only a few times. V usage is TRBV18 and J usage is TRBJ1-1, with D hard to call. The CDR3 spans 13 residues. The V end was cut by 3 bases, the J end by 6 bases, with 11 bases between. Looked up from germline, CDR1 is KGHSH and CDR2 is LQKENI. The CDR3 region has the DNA TGTGCCAGCTCACCTGACCTGAGTTCTGAAGCTTTCTTT. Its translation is CASSPDLSSEAFF.

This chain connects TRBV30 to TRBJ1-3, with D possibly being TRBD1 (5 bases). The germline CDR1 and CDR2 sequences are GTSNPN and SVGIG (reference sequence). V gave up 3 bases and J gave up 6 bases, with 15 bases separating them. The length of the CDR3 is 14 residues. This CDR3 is CAWSPHGALNTIYF. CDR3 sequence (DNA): TGTGCCTGGAGCCCCCATGGGGCCTTAAACACCATATATTTT.

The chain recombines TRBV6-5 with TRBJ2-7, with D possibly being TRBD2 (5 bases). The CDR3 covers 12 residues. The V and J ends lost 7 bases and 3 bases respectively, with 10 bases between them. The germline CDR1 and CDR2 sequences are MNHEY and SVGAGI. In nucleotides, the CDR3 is TGTGCCAGCATTCGGACTGGCTACGAGCAGTACTTC. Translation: CASIRTGYEQYF.

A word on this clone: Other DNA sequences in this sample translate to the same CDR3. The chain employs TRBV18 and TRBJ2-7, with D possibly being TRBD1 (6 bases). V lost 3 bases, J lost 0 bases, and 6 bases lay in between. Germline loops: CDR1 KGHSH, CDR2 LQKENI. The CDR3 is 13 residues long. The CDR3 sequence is CASSPDSSYEQYF. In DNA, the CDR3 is TGTGCCAGCTCACCGGACAGCTCCTACGAGCAGTACTTC.

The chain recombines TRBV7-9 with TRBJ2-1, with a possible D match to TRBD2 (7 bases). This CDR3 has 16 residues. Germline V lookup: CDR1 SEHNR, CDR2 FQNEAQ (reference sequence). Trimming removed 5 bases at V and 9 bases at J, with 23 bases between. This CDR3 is CASSPRGAGEHIEQFF. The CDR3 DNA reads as TGTGCCAGCAGCCCACGGGGGGCGGGAGAGCACATTGAGCAGTTCTTC.

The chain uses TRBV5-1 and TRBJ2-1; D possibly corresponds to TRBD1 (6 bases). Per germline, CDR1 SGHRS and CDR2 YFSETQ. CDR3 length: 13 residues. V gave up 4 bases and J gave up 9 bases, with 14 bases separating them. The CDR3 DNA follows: TGCGCCAGCAGCCAGCTACAGGGTAGTGAGCAGTTCTTC. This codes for CASSQLQGSEQFF.

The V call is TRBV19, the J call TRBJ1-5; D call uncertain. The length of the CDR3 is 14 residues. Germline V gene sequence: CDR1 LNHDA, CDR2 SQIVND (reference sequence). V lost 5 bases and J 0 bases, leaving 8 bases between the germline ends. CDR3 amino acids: CASSATGSNQPQHF. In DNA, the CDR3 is TGTGCCAGTAGTGCTACCGGTAGCAATCAGCCCCAGCATTTT.

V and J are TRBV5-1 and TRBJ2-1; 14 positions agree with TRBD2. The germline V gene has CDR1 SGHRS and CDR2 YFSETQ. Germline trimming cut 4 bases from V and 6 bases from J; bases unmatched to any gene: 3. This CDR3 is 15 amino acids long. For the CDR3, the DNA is TGCGCCAGCAGCAAAGGACTAGCGGGGGGCAATGAGCAGTTCTTC. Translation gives CASSKGLAGGNEQFF.

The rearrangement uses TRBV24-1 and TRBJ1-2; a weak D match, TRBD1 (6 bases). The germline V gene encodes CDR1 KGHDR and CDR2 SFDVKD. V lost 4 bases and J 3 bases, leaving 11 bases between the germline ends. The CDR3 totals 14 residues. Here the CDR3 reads CATSEQGLDYGYTF. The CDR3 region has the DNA TGTGCCACCAGTGAGCAGGGGTTGGACTATGGCTACACCTTC.

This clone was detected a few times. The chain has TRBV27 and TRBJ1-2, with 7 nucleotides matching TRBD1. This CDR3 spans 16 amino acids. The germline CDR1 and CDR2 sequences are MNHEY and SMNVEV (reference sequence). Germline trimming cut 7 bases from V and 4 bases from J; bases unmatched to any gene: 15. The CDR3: CASTPHGRGQSYGYTF. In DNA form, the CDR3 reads TGTGCCAGCACCCCTCATGGGAGGGGGCAGAGCTATGGCTACACCTTC.

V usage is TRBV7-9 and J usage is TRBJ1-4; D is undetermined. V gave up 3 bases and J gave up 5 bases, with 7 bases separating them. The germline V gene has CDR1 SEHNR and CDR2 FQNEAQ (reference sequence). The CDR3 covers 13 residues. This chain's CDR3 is CASSFRWNEKLFF. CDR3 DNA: TGTGCCAGCAGCTTCCGCTGGAATGAAAAACTGTTTTTT. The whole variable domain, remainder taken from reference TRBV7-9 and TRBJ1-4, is DTGVSQNPRHKITKRGQNVTFRCDPISEHNRLYWYRQTLGQGPEFLTYFQNEAQLEKSRLLSDRFSAERPKGSFSTLEIQRTEQGDSAMYLCASSFRWNEKLFFGSGTQLSVL.

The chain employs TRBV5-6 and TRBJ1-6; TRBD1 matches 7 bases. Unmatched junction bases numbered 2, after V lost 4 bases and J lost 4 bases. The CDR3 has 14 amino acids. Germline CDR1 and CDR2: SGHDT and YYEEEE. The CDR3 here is CASSQGQYNSPLHF. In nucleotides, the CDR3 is TGTGCCAGCAGCCAGGGACAGTATAATTCACCCCTCCACTTT.

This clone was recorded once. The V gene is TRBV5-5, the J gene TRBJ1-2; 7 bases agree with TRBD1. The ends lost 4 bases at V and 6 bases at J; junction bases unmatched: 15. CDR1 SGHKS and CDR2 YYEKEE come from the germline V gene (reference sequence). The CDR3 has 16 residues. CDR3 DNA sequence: TGTGCCAGCAGCACCGGGGACAGCCCTCCATCGGATGGCTACACCTTC. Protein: CASSTGDSPPSDGYTF.